The 10 T cell receptor beta chains in this list originate from one sample, sequenced in a study of post-analysis software for immune sequencing data. The authors incorporated unique molecular identifiers into the TCR beta cDNA libraries. TCRdb used MiXCR to reprocess the PCR reads, holding one entry per CDR3 protein. The sample records roughly 180,000 distinct CDR3 sequences, 30% being singletons. Overall study results and limits: In patients, five or six TRBV segments were more frequent than in controls, with TRBV5-6, TRBV5-1 and TRBV20-1 among them.

The antigens these receptors bind are not known. The sample consisted of blood. The source of these receptors is a girl between 10 and 17 years old with multiple sclerosis.

The chain uses TRBV11-2 and TRBJ2-3; D not certain. The germline V gene encodes CDR1 SGHAT and CDR2 FQNNGV. The CDR3 runs to 12 residues. V shed 6 bases and J shed 6 bases, with 10 bases lying between them. The CDR3 reads CASSSIMDTQYF. CDR3 coding DNA: TGTGCCAGCAGTTCTATAATGGATACGCAGTATTTT.

This clonotype came up many times. This chain uses TRBV12-3 or TRBV12-4 with TRBJ1-2; 9 nucleotides match TRBD1. The trim removed 6 bases at V and 5 bases at J, leaving 7 bases unmatched. This CDR3 spans 14 amino acids. The CDR3 protein is CASSDDRGNYGYTF. The CDR3 DNA follows: TGTGCCAGCAGCGATGACAGGGGGAATTATGGCTACACCTTC.

The CDR3 nucleotides read TGCAGTGCCAAAGGGGCTACCTTTTACAATGAGCAGTTCTTC. It yields the protein CSAKGATFYNEQFF. This rearrangement joins TRBV20-1 to TRBJ2-1; D is possibly TRBD1 (5 bases). Germline loops: CDR1 DFQATT, CDR2 SNEGSKA (reference sequence). Trimming took 6 bases from V and 4 from J, leaving 16 bases between them. The CDR3 extends over 14 amino acids.

The table lists this clonotype with a few counts. The V and J genes are TRBV20-1 and TRBJ1-1; D is undetermined. Germline CDR1 reads DFQATT; CDR2 reads SNEGSKA (reference sequence). The V end was cut by 1 base, the J end by 4 bases, with 7 bases between. This CDR3 region has 12 residues. CDR3 coding DNA: TGCAGTGCTAGAGGCTACGGCACTGAAGCTTTCTTT. Protein product: CSARGYGTEAFF.

This clonotype came up many times. CDR3: CATSDGLATGGRIGEQYF. The CDR3 DNA reads TGTGCCACCAGCGACGGGTTGGCTACGGGCGGGAGGATCGGCGAGCAGTACTTC. The chain is built from TRBV15 and TRBJ2-7, with 8 bases matching TRBD2. In germline, CDR1 is LNHNV, CDR2 YYDKDF (reference sequence). With 5 bases clipped from V and 6 bases from J, the junction kept 21 bases outside the gene matches. This CDR3 has 18 amino acids.

This clonotype has just a few counts. The genes are TRBV12-5 and TRBJ2-1; D gene uncertain. The CDR3 has 12 amino acids. Germline CDR1 LGHNT, CDR2 FRNRAP. Trimming took off 3 bases at V and 10 bases at J, with 10 bases between the two ends. Here the CDR3 DNA reads TGTGCTAGTGGTTTACTCAGCGTCGAGCAGTTCTTC. As protein: CASGLLSVEQFF.

Concerning this clonotype: A much larger clone differs from this one at a single base, so this may be a read error. The chain has TRBV7-9 and TRBJ2-7; either TRBD1 or TRBD2 may supply D (5 bases each). V lost 4 bases, J lost 3 bases, and 19 bases lay in between. CDR1 is SEHNR, CDR2 FQNEAQ, per germline (reference sequence). This CDR3 contains 16 residues. CDR3 nucleotides: TGTGCCAGCAGCTCAGCATCTCAAGTGAGGGGCTACGAGCAGTACTTC. Encoded protein: CASSSASQVRGYEQYF. The full variable domain, with the rest looked up from reference TRBV7-9 and TRBJ2-7, is DTGVSQNPRHKITKRGQNVTFRCDPISEHNRLYWYRQTLGQGPEFLTYFQNEAQLEKSRLLSDRFSAERPKGSFSTLEIQRTEQGDSAMYLCASSSASQVRGYEQYFGPGTRLTVT.

This clonotype was counted ten times or more. The chain has TRBV20-1 and TRBJ2-3, with 10 positions matching TRBD2. Germline V lookup: CDR1 DFQATT, CDR2 SNEGSKA (reference sequence). This CDR3 has 13 residues. V lost 2 bases to trimming and J lost 8 bases; unmatched junction nucleotides: 4. CDR3 protein: CSARLAGARTQYF. The CDR3 DNA follows: TGCAGTGCTAGACTAGCGGGAGCACGTACGCAGTATTTT.

This clonotype has at least ten counts. The chain combines TRBV18 with TRBJ2-3; D is uncertain. This CDR3 has 13 residues. Trimming left V 2 bases short and J 5 bases short, with 8 bases between. Germline V gene lookup returns CDR1 KGHSH and CDR2 LQKENI. The CDR3 region is CASSPNLEDTQYF. DNA of the CDR3: TGTGCCAGCTCACCAAATCTGGAAGATACGCAGTATTTT. Full variable domain (outside the CDR3, taken from reference TRBV18 and TRBJ2-3): NAGVMQNPRHLVRRRGQEARLRCSPMKGHSHVYWYRQLPEEGLKFMVYLQKENIIDESGMPKERFSAEFPKEGPSILRIQQVVRGDSAAYFCASSPNLEDTQYFGPGTRLTVL.

This clonotype turned up a few times. This chain uses TRBV11-2 with TRBJ1-4; D is possibly TRBD1 (5 bases). Germline V gives CDR1 SGHAT, CDR2 FQNNGV. CDR3 length: 13 amino acids. V was clipped by 4 bases and J by 10 bases, with 13 bases between them. CDR3 region: CASSSGDGAKLFF. In nucleotides, the CDR3 is TGTGCCAGCAGCTCCGGGGACGGGGCAAAACTGTTTTTT. Full variable domain (rest looked up from reference TRBV11-2 and TRBJ1-4): EAGVAQSPRYKIIEKRQSVAFWCNPISGHATLYWYQQILGQGPKLLIQFQNNGVVDDSQLPKDRFSAERLKGVDSTLKIQPAKLEDSAVYLCASSSGDGAKLFFGSGTQLSVL.